The rows below give T cell receptor beta chains drawn from one sample of a study of technical replicates of blood from a few donors. Assay: immunoSEQ multiplex PCR; the TCRdb copy retains only in-frame clones and omits some. The sample includes about 89,000 clones, around 94% of them seen just once. Material for sequencing was T cells isolated from PBMCs. These receptors were obtained from a human donor in good health. Both conserved end residues are part of each CDR3. A D gene is named only where the DNA matches it firmly. The size entry is marked missing in some rows and otherwise reads once, few, many or a size class.

j_gene	abundance	v_gene	d_gene	CDR3aa	CDR3nt
TRBJ2-1	-	TRBV9	-	CASSVDEYSHEQFF	TGTGCCAGCAGCGTAGATGAGTACAGCCATGAGCAGTTCTTC
TRBJ1-2	-	TRBV19	TRBD1	CASSIGDRVVGYTF	TGTGCCAGTAGTATAGGGGACAGGGTTGTTGGCTACACCTTC
TRBJ1-2	-	TRBV30	-	CASTTWGGGNYGYTF	TGTGCCTCCACGACATGGGGAGGGGGGAACTATGGCTACACCTTC
TRBJ2-1	-	TRBV6-1	TRBD2	CAEGGLADNEQFF	TGTGCCGAGGGAGGGCTAGCGGACAATGAGCAGTTCTTC
TRBJ2-5	-	TRBV18	TRBD1	CASSPPTGGTETQYF	TGTGCCAGCTCACCACCGACAGGGGGCACAGAGACCCAGTACTTC
TRBJ2-7	-	TRBV19	-	CASSIKLPEGATYEQYF	TGTGCCAGTAGTATAAAGCTTCCGGAGGGAGCCACCTACGAGCAGTACTTC
TRBJ2-7	once	TRBV7-8	TRBD2	CASSLGLAGGSYEQYF	TGTGCCAGCAGCTTAGGACTAGCGGGAGGCTCCTACGAGCAGTACTTC
TRBJ1-2	-	TRBV19	TRBD1	CASSILGRGREGYTF	TGTGCCAGTAGTATATTGGGCAGGGGGCGCGAGGGCTACACCTTC
TRBJ2-7	-	TRBV19	TRBD2	CASSRGGIEQYF	TGTGCCAGCTCAAGGGGAGGGATCGAGCAGTACTTC
TRBJ1-1	few	TRBV19	-	CASRGENTEAFF	TGTGCCAGCAGGGGCGAGAACACTGAAGCTTTCTTT
TRBJ2-4	-	TRBV9	-	CASSVAFGYIQYF	TGTGCCAGCAGCGTAGCATTCGGGTACATTCAGTACTTC
TRBJ2-1	-	TRBV5-6	-	CASSLGDNEQFF	TGTGCCAGCAGCTTGGGAGATAATGAGCAGTTCTTC
TRBJ2-7	-	TRBV27	-	CASSFHKVGSGYTYEQYF	TGTGCCAGCAGTTTCCATAAAGTAGGGAGCGGGTACACCTACGAGCAGTACTTC
TRBJ1-4	-	TRBV6-1	TRBD1	CASSSGQGGEKLFF	TGTGCCAGCAGTTCGGGACAGGGAGGCGAAAAACTGTTTTTT